This T cell receptor (beta chain) stems from a study of metastatic and nonmetastatic thyroid tumors (dated by TCRdb to about 2020). Background on the whole study: Repertoires were compared across peripheral blood and tumor or nodule tissue samples from malignant and benign thyroid patients. The paper as a whole reports these results and caveats: In both blood and tumor samples, malignant tumors were reported to have significantly higher TCR beta diversity than benign nodules.

This clone was detected only a few times. Its antigen has not been determined. No much larger clone is present one base from it, and per-base qualities are unavailable. Libraries were built with PCR. Sequencing used an Illumina HiSeq 4000. The TCR beta-chain CDR3 region of each patient was profiled by high-throughput sequencing. Processing in the source paper ran as follows. Drawing on CDR3 differences between clinicopathological groups, the researchers built a classifier meant to tell apart patients with distant-metastatic papillary thyroid cancer. The Shannon index was used to assess repertoire diversity, and the Morisita-Horn index was used to assess tumor-blood repertoire similarity. TCRdb passed the public sequencing reads through fastp at Q25 and MiXCR, retaining productive beta sequences. The V and J calls here are based on TCRdb, not the publication. Recorded for this sample are some 22,000 clones; under 25% of them occurred a single time. The ten most abundant clones make up about an eighth of the sample.

The germline V gene gives CDR1 as MDHEN and CDR2 as SYDVKM. V lost 5 bases and J lost 10 bases, and the count of bases not matched to a germline gene is 20. The CDR3 contains 17 residues, cysteine and phenylalanine counted. Only the CDR3 DNA is retained, 51 bases long and in frame from the first base. No patient had received any treatment before thyroid surgery. Using T-cell receptor beta sequencing, the study looked back at clinical samples from patients collected from the early 2010s to the late 2010s. The sequence derives from a male donor with papillary thyroid cancer or a benign thyroid nodule (not recorded which). Some clones in this sample may be carry-over from other donors' samples. The chain links TRBV28 with TRBJ2-1, with TRBD2 matching 7 junction bases. The specimen was blood. The CDR3 is CASSTSVSGMARFEQFF. The DNA sequence follows: TGTGCCAGCAGTACTAGCGTTAGCGGTATGGCCCGGTTCGAGCAGTTCTTC.